These T cell receptor beta chains were read from a single sample in a study of T-cell reconstitution after alpha-beta-depleted transplantation in children. TCRdb fed the PCR reads into MiXCR, producing one record per CDR3 protein. Of some 640,000 distinct CDR3 sequences in the sample, roughly 15% were seen once. The source was PBMCs from the stem cell graft donor, collected from the stem cell graft. All receptors derive from a human donor who donated a stem cell graft to a child with acute myeloid leukemia. The CDR3 runs from the conserved cysteine through the conserved F or W. D genes are given only for firm matches. Only part of the rows carry a size: once, few, many, or a class if the clone is expanded.

size,J,D,V,DNA,CDR3
few,TRBJ2-5,-,TRBV24-1,TGTGCCACCAGTGATACCGGCAGGGGGGTGGAAGAGACCCAGTACTTC,CATSDTGRGVEETQYF
-,TRBJ2-5,TRBD2,TRBV12-3/TRBV12-4,TGTGCCAGCAGTTCCCGTTTGACTAGCGGGGGGGCGGAGACCCAGTACTTC,CASSSRLTSGGAETQYF
-,TRBJ2-3,TRBD2,TRBV28,TGTGCCAGCAGTTTATGGGCTAGCGGGGATGGAGATACGCAGTATTTT,CASSLWASGDGDTQYF
many,TRBJ2-1,TRBD2,TRBV20-1,TGCAGTGCTAGAGTTGCGTCTAGCGGGGAGAGAATTGAGCAGTTCTTC,CSARVASSGERIEQFF
many,TRBJ2-4,-,TRBV12-3/TRBV12-4,TGTGCCAGCAGTCACGGGACGGTAAACATTCAGTACTTC,CASSHGTVNIQYF
many,TRBJ2-7,-,TRBV4-3,TGCGCCAGCAGCCAACGGGGCCAAGGCTACGAGCAGTACTTC,CASSQRGQGYEQYF
many,TRBJ1-2,TRBD1,TRBV5-8,TGTGCCAGCAGCTTCGTTAAAGGGACAGGGGTGTATGGCTACACCTTC,CASSFVKGTGVYGYTF
few,TRBJ1-1,-,TRBV9,TGTGCCACCTCCGCCACTGGCGGAAGCACTGAAGCTTTCTTT,CATSATGGSTEAFF
few,TRBJ1-2,-,TRBV7-2,TGTGCCAGCAGCTTCAACAGGGTTGGCTATGGCTACACCTTC,CASSFNRVGYGYTF
-,TRBJ1-5,-,TRBV20-1,TGCAGTGCTGAGGGGGATCATAGCAATCAGCCCCAGCATTTT,CSAEGDHSNQPQHF
-,TRBJ2-1,TRBD2,TRBV10-3,TGTGCCATCAGCGCGACTAGCGGGGACTACAATGAGCAGTTCTTC,CAISATSGDYNEQFF
many,TRBJ2-3,-,TRBV20-1,TGCAGTGCCCTCAGGGGCACAGATACGCAGTATTTT,CSALRGTDTQYF
-,TRBJ1-2,TRBD1,TRBV20-1,TGCAGTGCTCCCCAGGGGGGTGGCTACACCTTC,CSAPQGGGYTF
many,TRBJ1-2,-,TRBV20-1,TGCAGTGCTAGAATGGGAGTAGGGACCCTTGATGGCTACACCTTC,CSARMGVGTLDGYTF
-,TRBJ2-7,-,TRBV18,TGTGCCAGCTCACCTGATCCCTACGAGCAGTACTTC,CASSPDPYEQYF
many,TRBJ1-5,-,TRBV12-3/TRBV12-4,TGTGCCAGCAGTTTACGCGGTCGTCAGCCCCAGCATTTT,CASSLRGRQPQHF
-,TRBJ2-7,-,TRBV30,TGTGCCTGGACTGTCATAGACAGTTACTACGAGCAGTACTTC,CAWTVIDSYYEQYF
many,TRBJ2-1,TRBD2,TRBV20-1,TGCAGTGCTAGTTGGGAGGGCAATGAGCAGTTCTTC,CSASWEGNEQFF
-,TRBJ1-2,-,TRBV28,TGTGCCAGCAGTGGCCTGACAAGTGGCTACACCTTC,CASSGLTSGYTF
few,TRBJ2-2,-,TRBV18,TGTGCCAGCTCACCATTAGGAGGGACCGGGGAGCTGTTTTTT,CASSPLGGTGELFF
many,TRBJ2-1,TRBD1,TRBV20-1,TGCAGTGCTAGAGGAGACAGGGGGCAAATCAATGAGCAGTTCTTC,CSARGDRGQINEQFF